This TCR beta chain was sequenced for a study of molecular identifiers for immune sequencing clone quantification. The study's findings and limits: Clones exceeding 20 RNA copies carried over 98% of effector molecules but under 1% of naive-cell molecules.

This clonotype is medium-sized by share. Its specificity is unknown. The use of previously described methods and listed TCR primers produced the bulk TCR libraries. TCRdb used MiXCR to reprocess the PCR reads, holding one entry per CDR3 protein. The sample lists approximately 37,000 distinct CDR3 sequences, roughly 19% occurring once. There are 14 residues in the CDR3. Germline values: CDR1 SGHVS, CDR2 FNYEAQ. With 5 bases removed from V and 4 bases from J, the gap between germline ends came to 14 bases. The chain employs TRBV7-6 and TRBJ2-5; D is unclear. Sequencing was carried out using naive CD8+ T cells from blood, with Jurkat cell RNA spiked in. Subset meaning: FACS-sorted CD8+CD4-CCR7+CD45RA+ naive T cells. This receptor was taken from a human donor in good health. Some libraries in this study had Jurkat cell RNA spiked in. As DNA, the CDR3 is TGTGCCAGCAGCCCGACATTGGGTGGAGAGACCCAGTACTTC. Its protein product is CASSPTLGGETQYF.